These 12 T cell receptor beta chains share one sample of origin, sequenced in a study of control samples from healthy donors and cancer patients. Profiled with immunoSEQ multiplex PCR; TCRdb holds only in-frame clones, not every one. Counted here are 90,000 to 150,000 clones, more than 85% occurring once; the ten biggest clones make up less than 9%. Source material: blood. The receptors were gathered from a woman aged 18 to 35 in good health.

The genes are TRBV6-2 or TRBV6-3 and TRBJ1-1; D is undetermined. CDR3 length: 15 amino acids. Germline V gene lookup returns CDR1 MNHEY and CDR2 SVGEGT. The ends were cut back, 3 bases at V and 1 base at J, with 12 bases in the middle. DNA of the CDR3: TGTGCCAGCAGTTATCCTAGGGTGGGGAACACTGAAGCTTTCTTT. Translating gives CASSYPRVGNTEAFF.

The V and J genes are TRBV4-3 and TRBJ1-6; no clear D. V was cut by 0 bases and J by 8 bases, with 5 bases left in between. Germline V lookup: CDR1 LGHNA, CDR2 YSLEER. This CDR3 region has 13 residues. The CDR3 region has the DNA TGCGCCAGCAGCCAAGAAGAGGATTCACCCCTCCACTTT. Its translation: CASSQEEDSPLHF.

The chain recombines TRBV30 with TRBJ2-7; 8 nucleotides align to TRBD2. V was pared by 0 bases and J by 2 bases, with 3 bases of the junction left unmatched. The CDR3 length is 14 residues. From germline, CDR1 is GTSNPN and CDR2 SVGIG (reference sequence). The CDR3 bases are TGTGCCTGGAGTGTGGGGGGACTAGCCTACGAGCAGTACTTC. Translation: CAWSVGGLAYEQYF.

The V and J genes are TRBV7-6 and TRBJ2-1; D is ambiguous. The CDR3 is 12 amino acids. The germline CDR1 and CDR2 sequences are SGHVS and FNYEAQ. Trimming stripped 1 base from V and 3 bases from J, with 1 base between. The CDR3 loop reads CASSLGYNEQFF. The CDR3 region has the DNA TGTGCCAGCAGCTTAGGCTACAATGAGCAGTTCTTC.

This clone was recorded only once. The chain combines TRBV28 with TRBJ2-5, with no clear D. The CDR3 spans 16 residues. Germline CDR1 reads MDHEN; CDR2 reads SYDVKM. The V gene lost 2 bases and the J gene lost 2 bases, with 15 bases spanning the gap. The CDR3 protein is CASSLEWKSRQETQYF. The CDR3 region has the DNA TGTGCCAGCAGTTTAGAATGGAAAAGCCGACAAGAGACCCAGTACTTC.

The genes are TRBV6-6 and TRBJ2-1; the match to TRBD1 covers 7 bases. The CDR3 contains 15 residues. Unmatched junction bases numbered 11, after V lost 5 bases and J lost 7 bases. Germline V lookup: CDR1 MNHNY, CDR2 SVGAGI (reference sequence). CDR3 in amino acids: CASSPLTRQGNEQFF. CDR3 DNA: TGTGCCAGCAGTCCACTTACTAGACAGGGAAATGAGCAGTTCTTC.

V is TRBV2 and J is TRBJ2-7; 9 nucleotides line up with TRBD1. There are 13 residues in the CDR3. The ends lost 9 bases at V and 5 bases at J; junction bases unmatched: 8. Per germline, CDR1 SNHLY and CDR2 FYNNEI. The CDR3 is CASHRGQYDEQYF. CDR3 DNA: TGTGCCAGTCACAGGGGGCAGTATGACGAGCAGTACTTC.

The chain combines TRBV6-2 or TRBV6-3 with TRBJ2-7, with 9 bases that match TRBD2. The germline V gene encodes CDR1 MNHEY and CDR2 SVGEGT. The CDR3 length is 14 residues. V gave up 4 bases and J gave up 6 bases; unmatched junction bases: 7. CDR3 protein: CASSSSGNQREQYF. The CDR3 DNA sequence: TGTGCCAGCAGTTCTAGCGGGAATCAACGCGAGCAGTACTTC.

V usage is TRBV20-1 and J usage is TRBJ2-5; D is perhaps TRBD2 (5 bases). The CDR3 totals 15 residues. The V end lost 3 bases, the J end lost 1 base, and 15 bases lay between the germline ends. The germline CDR1 and CDR2 sequences are DFQATT and SNEGSKA (reference sequence). DNA for the CDR3: TGCAGTGCTAGTCAACGCGGGTATTCCCAAGAGACCCAGTACTTC. Translation: CSASQRGYSQETQYF.

The CDR3 sequence: CASSLPTGLSTGELFF. CDR3 bases: TGTGCCAGCAGTCTGCCTACAGGGTTGAGCACCGGGGAGCTGTTTTTT. The gene calls are TRBV6-2 or TRBV6-3 and TRBJ2-2; TRBD1 might be the D (6 bases). V lost 5 bases and J lost 4, with 17 bases in between. The CDR3 covers 16 residues. Germline lookup yields CDR1 MNHEY and CDR2 SVGEGT.

This clone occurred a few times. V and J are TRBV4-2 and TRBJ2-7, with D unresolved. Trimming left V 8 bases short and J 4 bases short, with 6 bases between. Germline loops: CDR1 LGHNA, CDR2 YNFKEQ. The CDR3 consists of 10 residues. The chain's CDR3 is CASQRYEQYF. The CDR3 DNA sequence: TGTGCCAGCCAGAGATACGAGCAGTACTTC.

This chain links TRBV30 with TRBJ2-3; 8 positions agree with TRBD1. V dropped 3 bases and J dropped 3; count of bases not matched to a gene: 8. The CDR3 extends over 15 amino acids. CDR1 is GTSNPN, CDR2 SVGIG, per germline (reference sequence). This chain's CDR3 is CAWRAWDRPTDTQYF. CDR3 sequence (DNA): TGTGCCTGGAGAGCCTGGGACAGGCCTACAGATACGCAGTATTTT.